This T cell receptor (beta chain) was documented in a study of memory CD4+ T cells and cytomegalovirus serostatus. Per germline, CDR1 MNHNY and CDR2 SVGAGI (reference sequence). This CDR3 is built from 15 residues. After removal of 6 bases from V and 5 bases from J, the junction contained 11 bases not matched to a gene. The sort gate was single viable CD3+CD4+CD8-CD45RO+ cells for memory CD4+ T cells. After thawing, CD4+ T cells were positively selected. Data came from immunoSEQ multiplex PCR; TCRdb stores just in-frame clones and leaves some out. The sample shows fewer than 75,000 clones, under 80% of them seen only once.

Input material: memory CD4+ T cells from blood. The V call is TRBV6-6, the J call TRBJ2-5, with 8 bases aligning to TRBD1. This TCR was recovered from an adult in good health and CMV-seronegative. The CDR3 protein is CASSPGSGGLETQYF. The CDR3 DNA follows: TGTGCCAGCAGCCCCGGGTCAGGGGGCCTCGAGACCCAGTACTTC.